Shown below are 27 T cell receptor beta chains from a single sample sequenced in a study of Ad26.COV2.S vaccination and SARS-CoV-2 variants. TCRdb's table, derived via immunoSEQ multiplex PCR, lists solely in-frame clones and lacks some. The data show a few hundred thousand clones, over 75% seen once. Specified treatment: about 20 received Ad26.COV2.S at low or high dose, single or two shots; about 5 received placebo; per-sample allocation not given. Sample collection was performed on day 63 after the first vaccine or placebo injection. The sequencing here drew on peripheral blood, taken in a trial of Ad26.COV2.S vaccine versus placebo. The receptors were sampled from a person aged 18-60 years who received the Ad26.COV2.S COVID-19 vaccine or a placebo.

CDR3 coding DNA: TGTGCCAGCAGTTTATCGACTTCACCCCTCCACTTT. It yields the protein CASSLSTSPLHF. V is TRBV27 and J is TRBJ1-6; D is unresolved. The CDR3 loop spans 12 amino acids. Trimming took off 0 bases at V and 9 bases at J, with 3 bases between the two ends. Germline-derived CDR1 and CDR2 are MNHEY and SMNVEV (reference sequence).

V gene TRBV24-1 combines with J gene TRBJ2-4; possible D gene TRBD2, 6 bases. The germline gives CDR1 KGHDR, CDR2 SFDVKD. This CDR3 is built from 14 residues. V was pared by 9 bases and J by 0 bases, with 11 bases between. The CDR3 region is CATSGVLAKNIQYF. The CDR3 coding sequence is TGTGCCACCTCGGGGGTTTTAGCCAAAAACATTCAGTACTTC.

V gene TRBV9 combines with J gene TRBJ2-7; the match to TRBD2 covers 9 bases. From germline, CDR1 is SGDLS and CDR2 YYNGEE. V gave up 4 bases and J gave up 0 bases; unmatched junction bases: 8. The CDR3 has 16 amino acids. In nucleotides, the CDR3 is TGTGCCAGCAGCCCCCGGTTTAGCGGGGGCTCCTACGAGCAGTACTTC. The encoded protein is CASSPRFSGGSYEQYF.

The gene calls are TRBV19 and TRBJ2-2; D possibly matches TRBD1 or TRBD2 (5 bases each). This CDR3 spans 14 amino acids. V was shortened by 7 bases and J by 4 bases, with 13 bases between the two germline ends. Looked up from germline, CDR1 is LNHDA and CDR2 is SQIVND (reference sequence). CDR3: CASKSWGSTGELFF. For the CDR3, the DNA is TGTGCCAGTAAATCATGGGGGAGCACCGGGGAGCTGTTTTTT.

This chain's CDR3 is CATAGTRANYGYTF. In DNA form, the CDR3 reads TGTGCCACCGCCGGGACAAGAGCTAACTATGGCTACACCTTC. V is TRBV2 and J is TRBJ1-2; maybe TRBD1 (6 bases). V was shortened by 10 bases and J by 0 bases, with 15 bases between the two germline ends. The CDR3 covers 14 residues. CDR1 SNHLY and CDR2 FYNNEI come from the germline V gene.

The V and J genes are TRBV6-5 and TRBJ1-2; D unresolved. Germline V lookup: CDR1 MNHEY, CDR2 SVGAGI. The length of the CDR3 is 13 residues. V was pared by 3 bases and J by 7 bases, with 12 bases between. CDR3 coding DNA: TGTGCCAGCAGTTATGAGAAGTTCCGTGGCTACACCTTC. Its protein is CASSYEKFRGYTF.

This CDR3 is CASSWGLRETQYF. The DNA of the CDR3 is TGTGCCAGCAGTTGGGGGCTCAGGGAGACCCAGTACTTC. The chain couples TRBV6-2 or TRBV6-3 to TRBJ2-5, with D maybe TRBD1 (6 bases). V was shortened by 4 bases and J by 5 bases, with 11 bases between the two germline ends. Germline-derived CDR1 and CDR2 are MNHEY and SVGEGT. This CDR3 spans 13 amino acids.

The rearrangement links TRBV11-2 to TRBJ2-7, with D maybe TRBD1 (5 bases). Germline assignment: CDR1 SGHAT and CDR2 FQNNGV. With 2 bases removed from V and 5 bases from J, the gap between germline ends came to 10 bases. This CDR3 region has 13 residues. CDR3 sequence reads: CASSLQGFHEQYF. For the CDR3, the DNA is TGTGCCAGCAGCTTACAGGGCTTCCACGAGCAGTACTTC.

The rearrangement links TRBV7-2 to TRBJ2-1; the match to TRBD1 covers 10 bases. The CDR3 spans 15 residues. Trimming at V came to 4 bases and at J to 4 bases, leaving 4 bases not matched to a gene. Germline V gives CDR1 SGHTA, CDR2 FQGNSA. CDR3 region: CASSYPGQGYNEQFF. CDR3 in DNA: TGTGCCAGCAGCTACCCGGGACAGGGGTACAATGAGCAGTTCTTC.

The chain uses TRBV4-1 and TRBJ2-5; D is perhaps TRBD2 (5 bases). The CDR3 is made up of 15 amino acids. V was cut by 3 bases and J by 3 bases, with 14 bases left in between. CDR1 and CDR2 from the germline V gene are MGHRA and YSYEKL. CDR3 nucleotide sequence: TGCGCCAGCAGCCAGGGCGTAGGACTGGAAGAGACCCAGTACTTC. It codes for CASSQGVGLEETQYF.

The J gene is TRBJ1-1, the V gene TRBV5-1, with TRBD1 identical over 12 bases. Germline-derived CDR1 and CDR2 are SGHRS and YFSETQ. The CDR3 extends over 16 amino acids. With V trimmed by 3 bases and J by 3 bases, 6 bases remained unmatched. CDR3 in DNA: TGCGCCAGCAGCTACGGGACAGGGGGCGCCTACACTGAAGCTTTCTTT. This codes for CASSYGTGGAYTEAFF. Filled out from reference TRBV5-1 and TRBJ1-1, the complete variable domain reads KAGVTQTPRYLIKTRGQQVTLSCSPISGHRSVSWYQQTPGQGLQFLFEYFSETQRNKGNFPGRFSGRQFSNSRSEMNVSTLELGDSALYLCASSYGTGGAYTEAFFGQGTRLTVV.

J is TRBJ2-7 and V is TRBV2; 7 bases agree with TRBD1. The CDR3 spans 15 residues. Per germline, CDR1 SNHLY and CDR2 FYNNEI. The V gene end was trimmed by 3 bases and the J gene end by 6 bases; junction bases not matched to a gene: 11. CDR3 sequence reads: CASSEVTGLVGEQYF. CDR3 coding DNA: TGTGCCAGCAGTGAGGTGACAGGGTTGGTGGGCGAGCAGTACTTC.

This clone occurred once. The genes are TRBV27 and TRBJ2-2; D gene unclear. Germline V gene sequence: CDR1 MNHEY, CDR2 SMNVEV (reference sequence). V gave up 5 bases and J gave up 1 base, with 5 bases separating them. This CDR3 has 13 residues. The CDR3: CASSDQNTGELFF. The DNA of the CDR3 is TGTGCCAGCAGTGACCAGAACACCGGGGAGCTGTTTTTT.

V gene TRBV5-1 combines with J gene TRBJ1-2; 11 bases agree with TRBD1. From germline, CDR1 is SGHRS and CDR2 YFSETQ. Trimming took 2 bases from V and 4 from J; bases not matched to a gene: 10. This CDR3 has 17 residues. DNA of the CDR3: TGCGCCAGCAGCTTAAGGACAGGGGGCGAAGGAGGCTATGGCTACACCTTC. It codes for CASSLRTGGEGGYGYTF.

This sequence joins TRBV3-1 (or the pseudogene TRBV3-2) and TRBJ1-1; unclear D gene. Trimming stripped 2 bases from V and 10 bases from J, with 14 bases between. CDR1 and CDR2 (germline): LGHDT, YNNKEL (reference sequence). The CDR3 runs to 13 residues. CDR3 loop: CASSQITGTRAFF. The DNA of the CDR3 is TGTGCCAGCAGCCAAATAACCGGCACACGAGCTTTCTTT.

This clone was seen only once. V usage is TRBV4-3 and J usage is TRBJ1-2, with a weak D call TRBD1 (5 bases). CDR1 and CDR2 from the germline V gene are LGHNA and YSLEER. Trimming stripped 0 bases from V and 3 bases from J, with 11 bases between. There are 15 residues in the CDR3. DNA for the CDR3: TGCGCCAGCAGCCAAGACAGGACACTTTACTATGGCTACACCTTC. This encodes CASSQDRTLYYGYTF.

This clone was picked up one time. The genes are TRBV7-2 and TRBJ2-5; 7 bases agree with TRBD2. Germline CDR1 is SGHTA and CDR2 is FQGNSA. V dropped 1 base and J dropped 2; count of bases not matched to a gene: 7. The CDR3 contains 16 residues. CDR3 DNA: TGTGCCAGCAGCTTAGTGGGGACTACCCAACAAGAGACCCAGTACTTC. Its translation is CASSLVGTTQQETQYF.

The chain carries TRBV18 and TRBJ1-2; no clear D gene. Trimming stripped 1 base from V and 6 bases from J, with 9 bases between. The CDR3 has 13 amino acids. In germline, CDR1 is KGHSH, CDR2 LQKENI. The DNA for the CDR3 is TGTGCCAGCTCACCACAGGGAGCTAATGGCTACACCTTC. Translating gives CASSPQGANGYTF.

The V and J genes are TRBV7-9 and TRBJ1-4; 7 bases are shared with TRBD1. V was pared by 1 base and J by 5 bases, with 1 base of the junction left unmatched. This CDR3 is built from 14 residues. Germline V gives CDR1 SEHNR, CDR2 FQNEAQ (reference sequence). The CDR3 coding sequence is TGTGCCAGCAGCTTAGGGGGACAGAATGAAAAACTGTTTTTT. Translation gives CASSLGGQNEKLFF.

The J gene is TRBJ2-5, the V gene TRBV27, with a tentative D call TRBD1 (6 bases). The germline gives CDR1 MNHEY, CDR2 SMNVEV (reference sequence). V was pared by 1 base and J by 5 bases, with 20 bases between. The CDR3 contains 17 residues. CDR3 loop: CASSLLVGDRIGETQYF. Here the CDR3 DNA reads TGTGCCAGCAGTTTATTAGTCGGCGACAGGATCGGGGAGACCCAGTACTTC.

CDR3 sequence reads: CASSFAAGGPYYEQYF. The CDR3 DNA sequence: TGTGCCAGCAGCTTTGCCGCAGGGGGCCCTTACTACGAGCAGTACTTC. This chain uses TRBV11-2 with TRBJ2-7; 8 nucleotides align to TRBD1. Looked up from germline, CDR1 is SGHAT and CDR2 is FQNNGV. This CDR3 is 16 amino acids long. Germline trimming cut 3 bases from V and 3 bases from J; bases unmatched to any gene: 10. The variable domain in full, completed from reference TRBV11-2 and TRBJ2-7, reads EAGVAQSPRYKIIEKRQSVAFWCNPISGHATLYWYQQILGQGPKLLIQFQNNGVVDDSQLPKDRFSAERLKGVDSTLKIQPAKLEDSAVYLCASSFAAGGPYYEQYFGPGTRLTVT.

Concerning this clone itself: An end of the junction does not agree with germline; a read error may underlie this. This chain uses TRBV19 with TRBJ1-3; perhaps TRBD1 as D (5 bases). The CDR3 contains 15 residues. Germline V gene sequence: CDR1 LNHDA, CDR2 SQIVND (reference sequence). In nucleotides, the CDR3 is TGTGCCAGCAGTATCAGCTGGGACCCTGGAAACACCATATATTTT. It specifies CASSISWDPGNTIYF.

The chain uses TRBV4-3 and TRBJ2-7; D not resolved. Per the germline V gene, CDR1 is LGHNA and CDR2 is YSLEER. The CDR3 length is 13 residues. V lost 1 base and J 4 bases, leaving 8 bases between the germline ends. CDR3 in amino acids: CASSQGRDYEQYF. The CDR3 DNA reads TGCGCCAGCAGCCAAGGTAGGGATTACGAGCAGTACTTC.

The CDR3 is CATSDSFNEKLFF. The CDR3 nucleotides read TGTGCCACCAGTGACAGCTTTAATGAAAAACTGTTTTTT. This rearrangement joins TRBV24-1 to TRBJ1-4; D is unclear. The ends were cut back, 4 bases at V and 4 bases at J, with 6 bases in the middle. This CDR3 region has 13 residues. CDR1 is KGHDR, CDR2 SFDVKD, per germline.

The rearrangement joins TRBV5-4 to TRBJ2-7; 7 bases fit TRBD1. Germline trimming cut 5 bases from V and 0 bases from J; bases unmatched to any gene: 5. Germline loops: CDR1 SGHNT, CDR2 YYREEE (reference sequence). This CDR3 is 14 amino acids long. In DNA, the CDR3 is TGTGCCAGCAGTCGACAGGGACCCTCCTACGAGCAGTACTTC. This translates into CASSRQGPSYEQYF.

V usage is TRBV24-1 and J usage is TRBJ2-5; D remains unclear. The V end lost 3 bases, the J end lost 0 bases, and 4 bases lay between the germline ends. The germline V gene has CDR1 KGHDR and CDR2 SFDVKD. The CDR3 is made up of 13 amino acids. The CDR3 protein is CATSDEYQETQYF. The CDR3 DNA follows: TGTGCCACCAGTGATGAGTACCAAGAGACCCAGTACTTC.

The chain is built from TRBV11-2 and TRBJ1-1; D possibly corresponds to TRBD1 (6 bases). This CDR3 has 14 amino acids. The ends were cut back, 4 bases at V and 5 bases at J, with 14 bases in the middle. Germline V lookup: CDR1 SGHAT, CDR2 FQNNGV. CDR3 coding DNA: TGTGCCAGCAGCTCGGTTGGGGGGCGGACTGAAGCTTTCTTT. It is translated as CASSSVGGRTEAFF. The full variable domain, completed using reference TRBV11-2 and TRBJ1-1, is EAGVAQSPRYKIIEKRQSVAFWCNPISGHATLYWYQQILGQGPKLLIQFQNNGVVDDSQLPKDRFSAERLKGVDSTLKIQPAKLEDSAVYLCASSSVGGRTEAFFGQGTRLTVV.